The clone carrying this TCR beta chain came up many times. No antigen is known for it. This record comes from a study of T cell repertoires in cytomegalovirus infection. The overall study: It was the public TCR beta signatures that indicated both CMV infection and matching HLA type.

TCRdb used MiXCR to reprocess the reads, holding one entry per CDR3 protein. The sample carries over 120,000 distinct CDR3 sequences, about 32% recorded once. The germline gives CDR1 SSHAT, CDR2 FNYEAQ (reference sequence). The ends were cut back, 5 bases at V and 6 bases at J, with 17 bases in the middle. This CDR3 has 14 amino acids. This chain connects TRBV7-7 to TRBJ2-7; D remains ambiguous. The receptor was derived from a human donor in good health (CMV status not recorded). Some clones in this sample may be carry-over from other donors' samples. Sample: CD8+ T cells from cultured PBMCs, taken from culture after CMV antigen stimulation. The CDR3 protein is CASSLGVGELEQYF. The CDR3 coding sequence is TGTGCCAGCAGCCTCGGAGTAGGTGAGCTCGAGCAGTACTTC.